The clone carrying this TCR beta chain turned up a few times. The target antigen is unknown. These data belong to a study of beta chain features in type 1 diabetes. Germline lookup yields CDR1 LGHNA and CDR2 YSLEER. Deletions cut 3 bases from V and 0 bases from J, with 9 bases between. This CDR3 is 16 amino acids long. General study points: Shortening of TCRB CDR3s, moderate but significant, appeared in all four CD4+ subsets of Type 1 diabetes patients. In cDNA sequencing, cells with high TCR expression could be over-represented.

Expressed TCRB transcripts were sequenced after all isolated RNA was converted to cDNA. Data came from immunoSEQ multiplex PCR; TCRdb stores just in-frame clones and leaves some out. The data hold about 640,000 clones, with roughly an eighth observed a single time. Sequencing input: naive CD4+ T cells from blood. The genes are TRBV4-3 and TRBJ2-6, with unresolved D. The receptor comes from a man aged 25 to 45 with type 1 diabetes. The CDR3 loop reads CASSQGPSSGANVLTF. CDR3 DNA: TGCGCCAGCAGCCAGGGCCCCAGCTCTGGGGCCAACGTCCTGACTTTC.